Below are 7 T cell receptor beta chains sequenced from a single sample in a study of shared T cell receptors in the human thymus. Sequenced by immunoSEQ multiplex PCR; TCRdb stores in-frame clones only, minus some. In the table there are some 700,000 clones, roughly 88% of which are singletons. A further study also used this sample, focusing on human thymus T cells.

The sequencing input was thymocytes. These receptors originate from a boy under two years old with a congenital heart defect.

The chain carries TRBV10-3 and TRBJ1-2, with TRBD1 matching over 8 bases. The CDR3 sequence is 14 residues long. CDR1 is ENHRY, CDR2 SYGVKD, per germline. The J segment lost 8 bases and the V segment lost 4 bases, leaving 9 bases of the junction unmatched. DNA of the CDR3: TGTGCCATCAGTGCCCAGGGGGCGAGTTACGGCTACACCTTC. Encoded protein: CAISAQGASYGYTF.

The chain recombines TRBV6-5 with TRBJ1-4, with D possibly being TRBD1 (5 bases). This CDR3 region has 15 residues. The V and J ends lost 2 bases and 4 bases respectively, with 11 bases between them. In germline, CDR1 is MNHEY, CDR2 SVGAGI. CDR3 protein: CASSYGAPDNEKLFF. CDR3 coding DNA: TGTGCCAGCAGTTACGGGGCACCCGATAATGAAAAACTGTTTTTT.

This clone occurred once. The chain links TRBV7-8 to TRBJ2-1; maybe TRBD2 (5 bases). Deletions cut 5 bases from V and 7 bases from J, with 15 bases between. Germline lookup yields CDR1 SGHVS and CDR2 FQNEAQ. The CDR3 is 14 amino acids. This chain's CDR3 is CASSRGWGLNEQFF. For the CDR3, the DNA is TGTGCCAGCAGCCGGGGTTGGGGTTTGAATGAGCAGTTCTTC.

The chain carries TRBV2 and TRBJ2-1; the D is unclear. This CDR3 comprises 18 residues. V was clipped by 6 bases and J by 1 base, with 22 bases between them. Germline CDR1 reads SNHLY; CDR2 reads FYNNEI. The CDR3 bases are TGTGCCAGCAGCTCCCGCCCCCTTAGTGGAGTTTCCTACAATGAGCAGTTCTTC. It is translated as CASSSRPLSGVSYNEQFF. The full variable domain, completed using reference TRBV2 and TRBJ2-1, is EPEVTQTPSHQVTQMGQEVILRCVPISNHLYFYWYRQILGQKVEFLVSFYNNEISEKSEIFDDQFSVERPDGSNFTLKIRSTKLEDSAMYFCASSSRPLSGVSYNEQFFGPGTRLTVL.

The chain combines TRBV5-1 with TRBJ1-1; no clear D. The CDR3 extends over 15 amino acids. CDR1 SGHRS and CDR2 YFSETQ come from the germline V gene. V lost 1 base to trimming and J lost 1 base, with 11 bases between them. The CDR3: CASSLNLSGNTEAFF. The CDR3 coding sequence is TGCGCCAGCAGCTTGAATCTATCGGGGAACACTGAAGCTTTCTTT.

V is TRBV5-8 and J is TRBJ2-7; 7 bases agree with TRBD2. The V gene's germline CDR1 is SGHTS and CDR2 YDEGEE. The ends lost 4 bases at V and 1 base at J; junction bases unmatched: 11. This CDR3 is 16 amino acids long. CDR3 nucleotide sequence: TGTGCCAGCAGCGGGTTTGTGGGGGGGATTTCCTACGAGCAGTACTTC. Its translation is CASSGFVGGISYEQYF.

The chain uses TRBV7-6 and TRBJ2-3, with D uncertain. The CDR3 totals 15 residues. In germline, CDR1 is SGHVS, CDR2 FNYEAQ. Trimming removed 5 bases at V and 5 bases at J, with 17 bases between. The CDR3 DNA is TGTGCCAGCAGCCCAGACTCTGCTCGTGGAGATACGCAGTATTTT. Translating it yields CASSPDSARGDTQYF.